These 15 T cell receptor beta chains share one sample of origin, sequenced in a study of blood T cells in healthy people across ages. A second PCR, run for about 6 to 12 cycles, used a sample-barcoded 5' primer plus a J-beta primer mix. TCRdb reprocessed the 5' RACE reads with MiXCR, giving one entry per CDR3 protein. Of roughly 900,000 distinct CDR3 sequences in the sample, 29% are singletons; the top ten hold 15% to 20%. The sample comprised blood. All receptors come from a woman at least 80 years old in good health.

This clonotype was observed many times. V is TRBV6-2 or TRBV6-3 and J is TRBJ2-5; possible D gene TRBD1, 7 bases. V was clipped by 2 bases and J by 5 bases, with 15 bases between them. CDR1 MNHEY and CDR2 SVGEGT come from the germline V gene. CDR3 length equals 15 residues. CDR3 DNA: TGTGCCAGCAGTTACAGGGGGCGCAGCGGGGAGACCCAGTACTTC. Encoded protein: CASSYRGRSGETQYF.

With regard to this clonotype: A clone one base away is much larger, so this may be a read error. This CDR3 reads CAGRRRQGYNEQFF. Here the CDR3 DNA reads TGTGCCGGCAGAAGACGACAGGGCTACAATGAGCAGTTCTTC. The chain couples TRBV6-2 or TRBV6-3 to TRBJ2-1; 7 nucleotides agree with TRBD1. The CDR3 covers 14 residues. Germline loops: CDR1 MNHEY, CDR2 SVGEGT.

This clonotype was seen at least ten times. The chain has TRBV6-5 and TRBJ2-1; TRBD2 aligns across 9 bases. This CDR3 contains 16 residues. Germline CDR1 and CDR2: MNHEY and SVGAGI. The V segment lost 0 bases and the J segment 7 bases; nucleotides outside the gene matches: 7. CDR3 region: CASSYSAGGFGNEQFF. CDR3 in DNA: TGTGCCAGCAGTTACTCAGCGGGGGGCTTTGGAAATGAGCAGTTCTTC.

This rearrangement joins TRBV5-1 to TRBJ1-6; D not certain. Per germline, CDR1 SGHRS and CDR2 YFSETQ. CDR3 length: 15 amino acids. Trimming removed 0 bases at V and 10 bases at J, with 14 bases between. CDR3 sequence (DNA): TGCGCCAGCAGCTTGGGGACCCAAAGGAGGTCACCCCTCCACTTT. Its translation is CASSLGTQRRSPLHF. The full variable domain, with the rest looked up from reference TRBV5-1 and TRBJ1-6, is KAGVTQTPRYLIKTRGQQVTLSCSPISGHRSVSWYQQTPGQGLQFLFEYFSETQRNKGNFPGRFSGRQFSNSRSEMNVSTLELGDSALYLCASSLGTQRRSPLHFGNGTRLTVT.

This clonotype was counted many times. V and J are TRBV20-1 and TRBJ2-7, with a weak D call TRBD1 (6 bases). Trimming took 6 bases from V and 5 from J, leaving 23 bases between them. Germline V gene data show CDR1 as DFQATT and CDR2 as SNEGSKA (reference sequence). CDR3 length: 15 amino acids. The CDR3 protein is CSAPATGRSLNEQYF. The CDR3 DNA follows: TGCAGTGCCCCTGCCACAGGGCGTTCTTTGAACGAGCAGTACTTC.

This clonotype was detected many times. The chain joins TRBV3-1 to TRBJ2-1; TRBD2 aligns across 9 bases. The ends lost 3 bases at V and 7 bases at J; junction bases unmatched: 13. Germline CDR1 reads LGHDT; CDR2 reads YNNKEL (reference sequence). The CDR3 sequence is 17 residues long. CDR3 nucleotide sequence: TGTGCCAGCAGCCAGATCCTTCTAGCGGGGCCGTCTAATGAGCAGTTCTTC. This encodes CASSQILLAGPSNEQFF.

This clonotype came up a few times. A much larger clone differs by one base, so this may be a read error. CDR3 sequence reads: CASSTGQGGGGYTF. The CDR3 coding sequence is TGTGCCAGCAGTACGGGACAGGGGGGGGGTGGCTACACCTTC. The V call is TRBV12-3 or TRBV12-4, the J call TRBJ1-2, with 11 bases matching TRBD1. V dropped 5 bases and J dropped 7; count of bases not matched to a gene: 6. The CDR3 is 14 residues long.

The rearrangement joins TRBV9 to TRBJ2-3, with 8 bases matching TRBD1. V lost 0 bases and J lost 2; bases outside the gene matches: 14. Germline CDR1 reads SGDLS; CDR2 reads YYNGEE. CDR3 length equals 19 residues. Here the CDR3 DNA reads TGTGCCAGCAGCGTAGGTACCGGGACAGGATTTCTTAACACAGATACGCAGTATTTT. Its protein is CASSVGTGTGFLNTDTQYF.

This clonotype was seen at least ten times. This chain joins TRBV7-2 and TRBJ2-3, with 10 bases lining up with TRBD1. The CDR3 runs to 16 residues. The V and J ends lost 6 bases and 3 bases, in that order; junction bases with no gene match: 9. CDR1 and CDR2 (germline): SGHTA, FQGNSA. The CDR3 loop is CASRRPGQGRTDTQYF. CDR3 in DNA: TGTGCCAGCAGACGACCGGGACAGGGGAGAACAGATACGCAGTATTTT.

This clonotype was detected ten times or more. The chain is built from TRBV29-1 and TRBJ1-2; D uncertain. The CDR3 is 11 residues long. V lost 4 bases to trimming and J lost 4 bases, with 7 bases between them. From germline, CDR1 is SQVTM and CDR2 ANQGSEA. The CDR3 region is CSVVSGYGYTF. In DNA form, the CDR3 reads TGCAGCGTTGTAAGTGGCTATGGCTACACCTTC. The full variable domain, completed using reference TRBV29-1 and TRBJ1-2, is SAVISQKPSRDICQRGTSLTIQCQVDSQVTMMFWYRQQPGQSLTLIATANQGSEATYESGFVIDKFPISRPNLTFSTLTVSNMSPEDSSIYLCSVVSGYGYTFGSGTRLTVV.

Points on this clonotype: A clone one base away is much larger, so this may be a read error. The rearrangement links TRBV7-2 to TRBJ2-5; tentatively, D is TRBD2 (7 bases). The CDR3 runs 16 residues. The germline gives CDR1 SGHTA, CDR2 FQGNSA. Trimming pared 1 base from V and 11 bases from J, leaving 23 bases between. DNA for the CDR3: TGTGCCAGCAGCTTAGAGCGGGACAACAAATACAATGAGCAGTACTTC. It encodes CASSLERDNKYNEQYF.

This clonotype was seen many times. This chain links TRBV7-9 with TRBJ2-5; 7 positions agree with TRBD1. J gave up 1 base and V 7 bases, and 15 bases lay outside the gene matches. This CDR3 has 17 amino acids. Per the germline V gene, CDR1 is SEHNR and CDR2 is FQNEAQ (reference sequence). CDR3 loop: CASTPPNDRATQETQYF. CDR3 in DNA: TGTGCCAGCACCCCTCCCAATGACAGGGCGACCCAAGAGACCCAGTACTTC.

The CDR3 region is CASNGAGIGELFF. CDR3 in DNA: TGTGCCAGCAACGGGGCGGGGATCGGGGAGCTGTTTTTT. V is TRBV3-1 and J is TRBJ2-2, with a weak D call TRBD2 (6 bases). From germline, CDR1 is LGHDT and CDR2 YNNKEL (reference sequence). Trimming left V 7 bases short and J 7 bases short, with 13 bases between. The CDR3 consists of 13 residues.

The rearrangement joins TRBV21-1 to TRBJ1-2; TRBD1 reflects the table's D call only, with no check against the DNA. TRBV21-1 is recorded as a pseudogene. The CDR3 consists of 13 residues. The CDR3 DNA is TGTGCCAGCCCTAAACAGGGGGACTATGGCTACACCTTC. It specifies CASPKQGDYGYTF.

CDR3 residues: CASSLTERSYNEQFF. The CDR3 coding sequence is TGTGCCAGCAGCTTAACGGAGAGGTCCTACAATGAGCAGTTCTTC. This chain links TRBV7-2 with TRBJ2-1; no reliable D call. V gave up 2 bases and J gave up 1 base, with 9 bases separating them. The CDR3 is 15 amino acids. The V gene's germline CDR1 is SGHTA and CDR2 FQGNSA.